A selection of T cell receptor beta chains follows, all from one sample in a study of T-cell memory formation after mild COVID-19. TCRdb re-analysed the 5' RACE reads in MiXCR, keeping a single row per CDR3 protein. Of thousands of distinct CDR3 sequences listed, 58% are singletons. The sequencing input was PBMCs or a T cell subset sorted from them (not recorded which). These receptors came from an adult who had mild COVID-19 (a few samples of this study predate the infection). Cell type and time point are not known. The CDR3 runs from the conserved cysteine through the conserved F or W. The D gene is left open where the match is weak. Clone size is shown for a subset of rows, as once, few, many or a class of expanded clone.

cdr3_aa: CASSDSGGAGETQYF; cdr3_nt: TGTGCCAGCAGCGATAGCGGGGGGGCCGGAGAGACCCAGTACTTC; d_call: TRBD2; j_call: TRBJ2-5; clone_size: NA; v_call: TRBV5-8
cdr3_aa: CSALLAGGPYNEQFF; cdr3_nt: TGCAGCGCGCTACTAGCGGGAGGACCCTACAATGAGCAGTTCTTC; d_call: TRBD2; j_call: TRBJ2-1; clone_size: NA; v_call: TRBV29-1
cdr3_aa: CASSPRLAGGAGEQFF; cdr3_nt: TGTGCCAGCAGCCCTCGACTAGCGGGGGGCGCGGGTGAGCAGTTCTTC; d_call: TRBD2; j_call: TRBJ2-1; clone_size: medium-sized; v_call: TRBV3-1
cdr3_aa: CASSPQGPTGELFF; cdr3_nt: TGCGCCAGCAGCCCACAGGGGCCCACCGGGGAGCTGTTTTTT; d_call: TRBD1; j_call: TRBJ2-2; clone_size: NA; v_call: TRBV5-1
cdr3_aa: CASSLGLLAGIDNEQFF; cdr3_nt: TGTGCCAGCAGCTTAGGGTTGCTAGCGGGGATTGACAATGAGCAGTTCTTC; d_call: TRBD2; j_call: TRBJ2-1; clone_size: NA; v_call: TRBV7-9
cdr3_aa: CASSYSSSGGNPDTQYF; cdr3_nt: TGTGCCAGCAGTTACTCGTCTAGCGGGGGTAACCCGGATACGCAGTATTTT; d_call: TRBD2; j_call: TRBJ2-3; clone_size: large; v_call: TRBV6-6
cdr3_aa: CASSLLVRETQYF; cdr3_nt: TGTGCCAGCAGCTTACTGGTTCGAGAGACCCAGTACTTC; d_call: NA; j_call: TRBJ2-5; clone_size: NA; v_call: TRBV7-9
cdr3_aa: CASARTVDNEQFF; cdr3_nt: TGTGCCAGCGCAAGGACTGTGGACAATGAGCAGTTCTTC; d_call: NA; j_call: TRBJ2-1; clone_size: medium-sized; v_call: TRBV7-9
cdr3_aa: CASSSGFTGYTF; cdr3_nt: TGTGCCAGCAGTTCTGGATTTACCGGCTACACCTTC; d_call: NA; j_call: TRBJ1-2; clone_size: medium-sized; v_call: TRBV5-6
cdr3_aa: CASSVSPLGGPYNEQFF; cdr3_nt: TGCGCCAGCAGCGTGTCCCCCCTGGGCGGCCCCTACAATGAGCAGTTCTTC; d_call: NA; j_call: TRBJ2-1; clone_size: NA; v_call: TRBV5-1
cdr3_aa: CASSQDWTGQMNTEAFF; cdr3_nt: TGTGCCAGCAGCCAAGATTGGACGGGTCAGATGAACACTGAAGCTTTCTTT; d_call: NA; j_call: TRBJ1-1; clone_size: medium-sized; v_call: TRBV3-1
cdr3_aa: CASSLKTGVTGELFF; cdr3_nt: TGTGCCAGCAGCTTAAAGACAGGGGTGACCGGGGAGCTGTTTTTT; d_call: TRBD1; j_call: TRBJ2-2; clone_size: once; v_call: TRBV7-7
cdr3_aa: CASAYGLSNYGYTF; cdr3_nt: TGTGCCAGCGCTTACGGCCTTTCTAACTATGGCTACACCTTC; d_call: NA; j_call: TRBJ1-2; clone_size: medium-sized; v_call: TRBV7-2
cdr3_aa: CASSVDTGELFF; cdr3_nt: TGTGCCAGCAGCGTAGACACCGGGGAGCTGTTTTTT; d_call: NA; j_call: TRBJ2-2; clone_size: NA; v_call: TRBV9
cdr3_aa: CASSAYYRDFNEQFF; cdr3_nt: TGCGCCAGCAGTGCTTATTACCGGGACTTCAATGAGCAGTTCTTC; d_call: NA; j_call: TRBJ2-1; clone_size: medium-sized; v_call: TRBV10-2
cdr3_aa: CASSLTIYEQYF; cdr3_nt: TGTGCCAGCAGTCTCACGATCTACGAGCAGTACTTC; d_call: NA; j_call: TRBJ2-7; clone_size: NA; v_call: TRBV27
cdr3_aa: CASSITAFGDYGYTF; cdr3_nt: TGTGCCAGCAGTATAACAGCCTTCGGGGACTATGGCTACACCTTC; d_call: NA; j_call: TRBJ1-2; clone_size: NA; v_call: TRBV27
cdr3_aa: CASSLEVNTEAFF; cdr3_nt: TGCGCCAGCAGCTTGGAGGTGAACACTGAAGCTTTCTTT; d_call: NA; j_call: TRBJ1-1; clone_size: medium-sized; v_call: TRBV5-1